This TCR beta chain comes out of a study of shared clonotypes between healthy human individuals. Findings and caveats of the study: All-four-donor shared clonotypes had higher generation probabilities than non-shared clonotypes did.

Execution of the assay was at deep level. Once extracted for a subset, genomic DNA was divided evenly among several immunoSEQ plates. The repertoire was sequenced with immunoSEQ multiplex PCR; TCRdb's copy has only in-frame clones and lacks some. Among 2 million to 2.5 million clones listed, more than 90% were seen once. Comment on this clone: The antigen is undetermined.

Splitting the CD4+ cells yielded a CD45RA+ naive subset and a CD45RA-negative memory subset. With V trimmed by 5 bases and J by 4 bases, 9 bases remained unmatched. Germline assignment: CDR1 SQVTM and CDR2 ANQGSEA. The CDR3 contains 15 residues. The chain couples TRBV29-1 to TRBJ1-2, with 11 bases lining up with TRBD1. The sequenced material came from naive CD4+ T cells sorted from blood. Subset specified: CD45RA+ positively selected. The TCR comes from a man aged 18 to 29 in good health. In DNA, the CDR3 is TGCAGCGTTTACCCCGGGACAGGGGGTGGCTATGGCTACACCTTC. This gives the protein CSVYPGTGGGYGYTF.